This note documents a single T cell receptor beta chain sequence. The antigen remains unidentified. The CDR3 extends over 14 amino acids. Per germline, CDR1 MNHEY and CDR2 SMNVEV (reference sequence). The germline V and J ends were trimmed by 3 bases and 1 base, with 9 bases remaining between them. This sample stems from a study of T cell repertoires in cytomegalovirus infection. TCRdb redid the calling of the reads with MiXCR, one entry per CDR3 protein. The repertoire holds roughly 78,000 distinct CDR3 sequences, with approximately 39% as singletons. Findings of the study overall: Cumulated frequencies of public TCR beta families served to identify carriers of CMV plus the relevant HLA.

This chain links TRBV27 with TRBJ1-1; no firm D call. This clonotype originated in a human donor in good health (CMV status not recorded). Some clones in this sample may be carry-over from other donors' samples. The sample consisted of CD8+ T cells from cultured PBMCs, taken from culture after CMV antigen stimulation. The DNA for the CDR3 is TGTGCCAGCAGTTTCAAGGCCAAGAACACTGAAGCTTTCTTT. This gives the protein CASSFKAKNTEAFF.